The 21 T cell receptor beta chains in this list originate from one sample, sequenced in a study of cytomegalovirus exposure and HLA in healthy donors. Vbeta (60) and Jbeta (13) primers were used in the PCR. The method was immunoSEQ multiplex PCR; TCRdb's version includes in-frame clones alone and lacks a portion of them. The table shows 82,000 or so clones, with 10% occurring only once. The specimen sequenced was PBMCs. The receptor set was obtained from a man aged 60 to 69 in good health and CMV-seropositive.

CDR3 in DNA: TGCGCCAGCAGCTTGGAAGAGCCTAGCACAGATACGCAGTATTTT. This encodes CASSLEEPSTDTQYF. This chain links TRBV5-1 with TRBJ2-3; D ambiguous. This CDR3 comprises 15 residues. V was cut by 0 bases and J by 0 bases, with 8 bases left in between. Germline V lookup: CDR1 SGHRS, CDR2 YFSETQ.

The V call is TRBV19, the J call TRBJ1-4; weak D call: TRBD1 (5 bases). The germline V gene has CDR1 LNHDA and CDR2 SQIVND (reference sequence). V was shortened by 7 bases and J by 7 bases, with 19 bases between the two germline ends. This CDR3 is built from 15 residues. CDR3 coding DNA: TGTGCCAGTATCCCTAGTGGAAGGGGCGCTGAAAAACTGTTTTTT. Translating gives CASIPSGRGAEKLFF.

A few counts support this clone. V gene TRBV5-6 combines with J gene TRBJ2-7; a possible D gene is TRBD1 (6 bases). The CDR3 contains 17 residues. Germline V gene data show CDR1 as SGHDT and CDR2 as YYEEEE. Trimming left V 2 bases short and J 0 bases short, with 18 bases between. CDR3 sequence (DNA): TGTGCCAGCAGCTTAAGGGGCAGGGAAGGGGGCTCCTACGAGCAGTACTTC. As protein: CASSLRGREGGSYEQYF. Using reference TRBV5-6 and TRBJ2-7 for the parts outside the CDR3, the full variable domain is DAGVTQSPTHLIKTRGQQVTLRCSPKSGHDTVSWYQQALGQGPQFIFQYYEEEERQRGNFPDRFSGHQFPNYSSELNVNALLLGDSALYLCASSLRGREGGSYEQYFGPGTRLTVT.

This clone showed up just a few times. J is TRBJ2-5 and V is TRBV7-9; D perhaps matches TRBD2 (5 bases). CDR3 length equals 14 residues. Germline loops: CDR1 SEHNR, CDR2 FQNEAQ (reference sequence). V dropped 1 base and J dropped 7 bases, with 13 bases sitting between them. The CDR3: CASSLEDGVGTQYF. The CDR3 DNA reads as TGTGCCAGCAGCTTAGAGGACGGGGTGGGGACCCAGTACTTC.

This chain joins TRBV18 and TRBJ2-7, with 10 bases matching TRBD1. Germline CDR1 is KGHSH and CDR2 is LQKENI. J was trimmed by 2 bases and V by 6 bases; bases with no gene match: 4. The CDR3 runs to 14 residues. CDR3 sequence: CASSPGTGAYEQYV. The CDR3 coding sequence is TGTGCCAGCTCTCCCGGGACAGGGGCCTACGAGCAGTACGTC.

J is TRBJ1-1 and V is TRBV6-5; TRBD1 is a possible D gene (5 bases). Germline V gives CDR1 MNHEY, CDR2 SVGAGI. V was clipped by 5 bases and J by 3 bases, with 13 bases between them. The CDR3 spans 14 residues. CDR3 nucleotide sequence: TGTGCCAGCAGTCCGGGAGGGGCCGACACTGAAGCTTTCTTT. Translated, it gives CASSPGGADTEAFF.

The rearrangement joins TRBV9 to TRBJ2-5, with TRBD1 as a possible D gene (5 bases). Trimming left V 0 bases short and J 2 bases short, with 5 bases between. Germline V gives CDR1 SGDLS, CDR2 YYNGEE. This CDR3 is 13 amino acids long. CDR3 residues: CASSVGQQETQYF. Written as DNA, the CDR3 is TGTGCCAGCAGCGTAGGACAGCAAGAGACCCAGTACTTC.

The chain has TRBV20-1 and TRBJ2-1; tentative D call: TRBD2 (6 bases). V was pared by 6 bases and J by 13 bases, with 16 bases between. CDR1 is DFQATT, CDR2 SNEGSKA, per germline (reference sequence). This CDR3 has 11 amino acids. The CDR3 bases are TGCAGTGCCCGGGACTCCCCGAGACAGTTCTTC. It translates to CSARDSPRQFF.

V is TRBV30 and J is TRBJ2-5, with 9 bases matching TRBD1. Germline values: CDR1 GTSNPN, CDR2 SVGIG (reference sequence). The CDR3 has 14 amino acids. The junction had 6 bases not matched to a gene; V was cut back by 2 bases and J by 5 bases. CDR3 sequence: CAWSTGGAGETQYF. The CDR3 bases are TGTGCCTGGAGTACAGGGGGCGCGGGGGAGACCCAGTACTTC.

This clone has more than one count but fewer than ten. This chain connects TRBV4-2 to TRBJ2-2; 10 bases are a match to TRBD1. Germline V gene lookup returns CDR1 LGHNA and CDR2 YNFKEQ. This CDR3 spans 14 amino acids. Trimming at V came to 6 bases and at J to 5 bases, leaving 3 bases not matched to a gene. In DNA, the CDR3 is TGTGCCAGCAGGGGGACAGGGGTGACCGGGGAGCTGTTTTTT. As protein: CASRGTGVTGELFF.

In its sample, this clone was seen a few times. The chain employs TRBV5-1 and TRBJ2-6; the match to TRBD1 covers 8 bases. The CDR3 loop spans 21 amino acids. V gave up 1 base and J gave up 2 bases; unmatched junction bases: 17. Per the germline V gene, CDR1 is SGHRS and CDR2 is YFSETQ. In nucleotides, the CDR3 is TGCGCCAGCAGCTTGCAGTTGGCAGGGGGCTATCTAGAGGCTGGGGCCAACGTCCTGACTTTC. Its translation is CASSLQLAGGYLEAGANVLTF.

This clone has a handful of counts. The chain links TRBV5-1 to TRBJ2-5, with a weak D call TRBD1 (7 bases). Per germline, CDR1 SGHRS and CDR2 YFSETQ. There are 13 residues in the CDR3. Trimming cost V 4 bases and J 5 bases, with 12 bases left between them. The CDR3 region is CASSAGQRETQYF. The CDR3 DNA reads as TGCGCCAGCAGCGCGGGACAGAGGGAGACCCAGTACTTC. The whole variable domain, remainder taken from reference TRBV5-1 and TRBJ2-5, is KAGVTQTPRYLIKTRGQQVTLSCSPISGHRSVSWYQQTPGQGLQFLFEYFSETQRNKGNFPGRFSGRQFSNSRSEMNVSTLELGDSALYLCASSAGQRETQYFGPGTRLLVL.

This clone was recorded a few times. The rearrangement uses TRBV30 and TRBJ2-1, with 8 positions matching TRBD2. The germline gives CDR1 GTSNPN, CDR2 SVGIG (reference sequence). The V segment lost 3 bases and the J segment 3 bases; nucleotides outside the gene matches: 1. This CDR3 spans 13 amino acids. In DNA, the CDR3 is TGTGCCTGGAGCGGGACTAGCTACAATGAGCAGTTCTTC. This sequence encodes CAWSGTSYNEQFF.

This clone has more than one count but fewer than ten. The chain uses TRBV12-5 and TRBJ1-2; D gene ambiguous. CDR1 and CDR2 (germline): LGHNT, FRNRAP. With 1 base removed from V and 4 bases from J, the gap between germline ends came to 7 bases. This CDR3 comprises 13 residues. The CDR3 region has the DNA TGTGCTAGTGGTTTGGACAGCTCCTATGGCTACACCTTC. Translation: CASGLDSSYGYTF.

V gene TRBV5-6 combines with J gene TRBJ1-2; D remains unclear. In germline, CDR1 is SGHDT, CDR2 YYEEEE. The CDR3 runs 17 residues. The ends were cut back, 3 bases at V and 6 bases at J, with 24 bases in the middle. The CDR3 region has the DNA TGTGCCAGCAGCTCTTATGGGAGGTTTGGGCCCGGGGATGGCTACACCTTC. Amino acid sequence: CASSSYGRFGPGDGYTF. Supplemented by reference TRBV5-6 and TRBJ1-2, the full variable domain reads DAGVTQSPTHLIKTRGQQVTLRCSPKSGHDTVSWYQQALGQGPQFIFQYYEEEERQRGNFPDRFSGHQFPNYSSELNVNALLLGDSALYLCASSSYGRFGPGDGYTFGSGTRLTVV.

The rearrangement links TRBV15 to TRBJ1-2; the match to TRBD1 covers 8 bases. After removal of 5 bases from V and 6 bases from J, the junction contained 5 bases not matched to a gene. This CDR3 comprises 13 residues. Germline V gene sequence: CDR1 LNHNV, CDR2 YYDKDF (reference sequence). The CDR3 spells CATSGDRGDGYTF. In DNA form, the CDR3 reads TGTGCCACCAGCGGCGACAGGGGTGATGGCTACACCTTC.

CDR3: CASSHGQGGNYGYTF. The CDR3 coding sequence is TGCGCCAGCAGCCACGGACAGGGGGGTAACTATGGCTACACCTTC. This rearrangement joins TRBV4-1 to TRBJ1-2; 10 bases are a match to TRBD1. Germline CDR1 and CDR2: MGHRA and YSYEKL. V lost 3 bases and J lost 1; bases outside the gene matches: 2. The CDR3 runs 15 residues.

This chain connects TRBV7-9 to TRBJ1-4; tentative D call: TRBD1 (5 bases). Trimming cost V 0 bases and J 2 bases, with 7 bases left between them. The CDR3 spans 15 residues. Germline loops: CDR1 SEHNR, CDR2 FQNEAQ (reference sequence). The CDR3 region is CASSLATDTNEKLFF. In nucleotides, the CDR3 is TGTGCCAGCAGCTTAGCGACAGATACTAATGAAAAACTGTTTTTT.

The chain is built from TRBV6-6 and TRBJ2-7; 9 nucleotides align to TRBD1. The germline V gene has CDR1 MNHNY and CDR2 SVGAGI (reference sequence). The CDR3 spans 16 residues. J was trimmed by 5 bases and V by 4 bases; bases with no gene match: 12. CDR3 DNA sequence: TGTGCCAGCAGTTCTGCCGGCGGGACAGGGAGGGACGAGCAGTACGTC. Residues: CASSSAGGTGRDEQYV.

This chain links TRBV5-1 with TRBJ2-4, with D possibly TRBD2 on 6 matching bases. From germline, CDR1 is SGHRS and CDR2 YFSETQ. This CDR3 has 16 amino acids. V was shortened by 3 bases and J by 8 bases, with 21 bases between the two germline ends. CDR3 bases: TGCGCCAGCAGCTCGCGGGCGGGAAATCACAAGGACATTCAGTACTTC. As protein: CASSSRAGNHKDIQYF.

The rearrangement joins TRBV18 to TRBJ2-5; D remains unclear. V lost 3 bases to trimming and J lost 1 base, with 6 bases between them. The CDR3 spans 13 residues. CDR1 and CDR2 (germline): KGHSH, LQKENI. CDR3 sequence (DNA): TGTGCCAGCTCACCCAACAGCCAAGAGACCCAGTACTTC. Amino acid sequence: CASSPNSQETQYF.